The 32 T cell receptor beta chains presented below share a single source sample, sequenced in a study of tumor-infiltrating lymphocytes in primary liver carcinoma. RNA isolated from unsorted whole blood supplied the blood RNA, with germline DNA also extracted. A primer matching the constant region was used to make TCR beta cDNA from 500 ng of total RNA. It was through three nested multiplex PCR rounds of slightly modified ARM-PCR that TCR beta libraries arose. The first two PCR rounds, roughly 9 cycles each, used TRBV1-TRBV30 forward primers and a C-beta reverse primer. TCRdb recomputed calls from the multiplex PCR reads with MiXCR, one row per CDR3 protein. The sample has 300,000 to 350,000 distinct CDR3 sequences; less than 65% are singletons. Sequenced input: peripheral blood. These receptors were collected from a man in his forties or fifties with primary liver carcinoma and hepatitis B virus infection.

Worth noting for this clonotype: A much larger clonotype is one base distant, so this may be a read error. The gene calls are TRBV4-1 and TRBJ2-1, with TRBD2 matching 9 bases. The junction had 16 bases not matched to a gene; V was cut back by 6 bases and J by 10 bases. Germline V CDR1 and CDR2: MGHRA, YSYEKL. The CDR3 runs 16 residues. The CDR3 sequence is CASSRGTSWRLVEQFF. DNA of the CDR3: TGCGCCAGCAGTCGTGGGACTAGCTGGAGGCTAGTGGAGCAGTTCTTC.

This chain links TRBV29-1 with TRBJ2-3; D remains ambiguous. Judging by the DNA end, TRBJ1-5 fits better; the J call may be wrong. This CDR3 is 14 amino acids long. Germline CDR1 SQVTM, CDR2 ANQGSEA. This CDR3 is CSVDYGRAGDAQHF. Written as DNA, the CDR3 is TGCAGCGTTGATTACGGGAGGGCCGGAGATGCGCAGCATTTT.

For this clonotype: The junction shows a germline mismatch at one end, possibly a read error. This chain links TRBV11-2 with TRBJ1-1; TRBD1 might be the D (6 bases). CDR1 is SGHAT and CDR2 is FQNNGV in the germline V gene. This CDR3 is 14 amino acids long. Here the CDR3 DNA reads TGTGCCAACAGCTTAGGGGGGGTGAACACCGGAGCTTTCTTT. This gives the protein CANSLGGVNTGAFF.

A word on this clonotype: Just one base apart from a much larger clone, this may be a read error. This chain joins TRBV6-1 and TRBJ2-5, with D unresolved. Germline CDR1 reads MNHNS; CDR2 reads SASEGT. The CDR3 consists of 13 residues. V was trimmed by 5 bases and J by 5 bases, leaving 12 bases between them. CDR3 DNA: TGTGCCAGCAGTCATCAAAGGTGGGAGACCCAGTACTTC. Its protein is CASSHQRWETQYF.

For this clonotype: An end of the junction differs from the germline gene, which may be a read error. The gene calls are TRBV11-2 and TRBJ1-2; D is possibly TRBD1 (6 bases). Germline assignment: CDR1 SGHAT and CDR2 FQNNGV. This CDR3 is built from 15 residues. In DNA form, the CDR3 reads TGTGCCAGCAGCTTGGGCGCGGGGGGCCCCTATAGCTACACCTTC. This codes for CASSLGAGGPYSYTF.

The rearrangement links TRBV29-1 to TRBJ2-2, with unresolved D. Trimming cost V 4 bases and J 10 bases, with 10 bases left between them. CDR3 length: 11 amino acids. Germline V gene lookup returns CDR1 SQVTM and CDR2 ANQGSEA. The CDR3 coding sequence is TGCAGCGTTGGGGATCCCTTGGAGCTGTTTTTT. It specifies CSVGDPLELFF.

This clonotype was recorded once. The chain uses TRBV28 and TRBJ2-5; D is uncertain. The germline CDR1 and CDR2 sequences are MDHEN and SYDVKM. The V end lost 4 bases, the J end lost 9 bases, and 18 bases lay between the germline ends. The CDR3 spans 14 residues. CDR3 nucleotides: TGTGCCAGCAGTTCCCGGACGGACCCAAGGCCCCAGTACTTC. It codes for CASSSRTDPRPQYF. Supplemented by reference TRBV28 and TRBJ2-5, the full variable domain reads DVKVTQSSRYLVKRTGEKVFLECVQDMDHENMFWYRQDPGLGLRLIYFSYDVKMKEKGDIPEGYSVSREKKERFSLILESASTNQTSMYLCASSSRTDPRPQYFGPGTRLLVL.

A single count supports this clonotype. A much larger clone is a single base away; this may be a read error. This chain links TRBV30 with TRBJ2-7, with D possibly being TRBD1 (5 bases). The CDR3 length is 11 residues. In germline, CDR1 is GTSNPN, CDR2 SVGIG (reference sequence). The V end lost 2 bases, the J end lost 3 bases, and 5 bases lay between the germline ends. The CDR3 reads CAWSQGYEQYF. The CDR3 DNA is TGTGCCTGGAGTCAGGGCTACGAGCAGTACTTC.

This clonotype has at least ten counts. For the CDR3, the DNA is TGTGCCAGCAGTGAATCAGGGGGCGGTCAGCCCCAGCATTTT. As protein: CASSESGGGQPQHF. The chain has TRBV6-1 and TRBJ1-5, with 8 bases identical to TRBD1. This CDR3 has 14 amino acids. The ends lost 2 bases at V and 6 bases at J; junction bases unmatched: 3. The germline gives CDR1 MNHNS, CDR2 SASEGT.

A note on this clonotype: At one of its ends the junction is not consistent with the germline gene, which may arise from a read error. The rearrangement joins TRBV6-5 to TRBJ2-2; D remains unclear. Germline V gives CDR1 MNHEY, CDR2 SVGAGI. The CDR3 has 16 amino acids. CDR3 DNA sequence: TGTGCCAGCAGATACTCGGGTCAGGTCCTCACCGGGGAGCTGTTTTTT. Translating gives CASRYSGQVLTGELFF.

For this clonotype: One end of the junction does not line up with germline, which may come from a read error. The chain joins TRBV11-2 to TRBJ2-7; weak D call: TRBD2 (5 bases). The length of the CDR3 is 15 residues. Germline loops: CDR1 SGHAT, CDR2 FQNNGV. CDR3 sequence (DNA): TGTGCCATCAGCTTAGGCGCGGGCACAGCCTACGAGCAATACTTC. It yields the protein CAISLGAGTAYEQYF.

This clonotype was seen at least ten times. CDR3 in amino acids: CASSYLGGRMSYEQYF. In nucleotides, the CDR3 is TGTGCCAGCAGTTACCTGGGGGGGCGTATGTCCTACGAGCAGTACTTC. The chain couples TRBV6-6 to TRBJ2-7; possible D gene TRBD2, 7 bases. The germline CDR1 and CDR2 sequences are MNHNY and SVGAGI (reference sequence). This CDR3 contains 16 residues. V lost 2 bases to trimming and J lost 1 base, with 15 bases between them.

V is TRBV5-4 and J is TRBJ2-5; D may be TRBD2 (6 bases). The V end was cut by 4 bases, the J end by 4 bases, with 23 bases between. CDR3 length: 17 residues. Germline CDR1 and CDR2: SGHNT and YYREEE (reference sequence). The DNA of the CDR3 is TGTGCCAGCAGCAAGGTCATGGTAGCGGACCTACGAGAGACCCAGTACTTC. This encodes CASSKVMVADLRETQYF.

This clonotype showed up just a few times. The chain employs TRBV6-5 and TRBJ2-3, with TRBD2 matching 12 bases. The length of the CDR3 is 20 residues. J was trimmed by 8 bases and V by 3 bases; bases with no gene match: 21. Looked up from germline, CDR1 is MNHEY and CDR2 is SVGAGI. The CDR3 sequence: CASSYGRLAGAEGLIGTQYF. CDR3 coding DNA: TGTGCCAGCAGTTATGGGCGACTAGCGGGAGCTGAGGGGTTGATAGGTACGCAGTATTTT.

This clonotype was detected a few times. Mismatch with germline at one junction end may stem from a read error. The chain carries TRBV6-1 and TRBJ1-1; D is unresolved. Germline CDR1 reads MNHNS; CDR2 reads SASEGT. The length of the CDR3 is 13 residues. CDR3: CASGDVWNTEALF. The CDR3 DNA reads TGTGCCAGCGGGGATGTCTGGAACACTGAAGCTCTCTTT.

This clonotype has at least ten counts. The chain joins TRBV4-1 to TRBJ2-5, with 11 bases aligning to TRBD1. The CDR3 runs to 14 residues. V shed 5 bases, J shed 5 bases, and the junction held 4 bases outside the gene matches. Germline loops: CDR1 MGHRA, CDR2 YSYEKL. CDR3 coding DNA: TGCGCCAGCAGCTACGGACAGGGGGCCGAGACCCAGTACTTC. Protein sequence: CASSYGQGAETQYF.

Ten or more counts support this clonotype. The rearrangement links TRBV4-1 to TRBJ2-7; D unclear. The germline V and J ends were trimmed by 1 base and 3 bases, with 16 bases remaining between them. The CDR3 spans 16 residues. The germline V gene has CDR1 MGHRA and CDR2 YSYEKL. CDR3 sequence reads: CASSQVGTRRLYEQYF. CDR3 bases: TGCGCCAGCAGCCAAGTAGGAACTCGTCGACTCTACGAGCAGTACTTC.

The rearrangement links TRBV11-2 to TRBJ2-1; D is unclear. CDR1 and CDR2 from the germline V gene are SGHAT and FQNNGV. This CDR3 comprises 13 residues. Trimming left V 8 bases short and J 6 bases short, with 14 bases between. The CDR3 DNA is TGTGCCAGCTGCCAGGACCGTAGCAATGAGCAGTTCTTC. As protein: CASCQDRSNEQFF.

In this sample, this clonotype turned up once. The chain employs TRBV24-1 and TRBJ2-1, with TRBD1 identical over 9 bases. V gave up 4 bases and J gave up 4 bases; unmatched junction bases: 7. The germline CDR1 and CDR2 sequences are KGHDR and SFDVKD. This CDR3 comprises 16 residues. Here the CDR3 DNA reads TGTGCCACCAGTGACCCGACAGGGGGTGGGTACAATGAGCAGTTCTTC. Translation: CATSDPTGGGYNEQFF.

This clonotype has ten or more counts. The chain combines TRBV4-1 with TRBJ2-1; TRBD2 matches 12 bases. The CDR3 extends over 17 amino acids. Germline CDR1 and CDR2: MGHRA and YSYEKL. Germline trimming cut 0 bases from V and 7 bases from J; bases unmatched to any gene: 7. The CDR3 DNA follows: TGCGCCAGCAGCCAAGACCCTCTAGCGGGAGGGGTGAATGAGCAGTTCTTC. The encoded protein is CASSQDPLAGGVNEQFF.

Turning to this clonotype: An end of the junction does not agree with germline; a read error may underlie this. The chain links TRBV6-1 to TRBJ1-1; D is perhaps TRBD1 (6 bases). The CDR3 consists of 13 residues. The germline V gene has CDR1 MNHNS and CDR2 SASEGT. The CDR3 region is CASRHRVNTEAFF. The CDR3 DNA is TGTGCCAGCAGGCACAGGGTGAATACTGAAGCTTTCTTT.

This clonotype was counted only a few times. The V call is TRBV29-1, the J call TRBJ1-2; no reliable D call. CDR1 SQVTM and CDR2 ANQGSEA come from the germline V gene. The ends were cut back, 0 bases at V and 8 bases at J, with 16 bases in the middle. This CDR3 has 14 residues. CDR3 DNA sequence: TGCAGCGTTGAAGACCCCGGGTTGCGGAGGGGCTACACCTTC. Its translation is CSVEDPGLRRGYTF.

Concerning this clonotype: A much larger clone lies a single base off, so this may be a read error. V and J are TRBV6-6 and TRBJ2-7; D might be TRBD1 or TRBD2, each matching 5 bases. The ends were cut back, 8 bases at V and 6 bases at J, with 17 bases in the middle. This CDR3 is built from 13 residues. The germline V gene has CDR1 MNHNY and CDR2 SVGAGI (reference sequence). CDR3: CASGETVDCEQYF. The CDR3 DNA is TGTGCCAGCGGGGAGACAGTGGACTGCGAGCAGTACTTC.

The chain has TRBV10-3 and TRBJ2-6; the match to TRBD1 covers 7 bases. This CDR3 has 16 amino acids. Germline-derived CDR1 and CDR2 are ENHRY and SYGVKD. V shed 6 bases and J 0 bases; nucleotides not matched to a gene: 5. CDR3 residues: CAIRGTAVSGANVLTF. The CDR3 coding sequence is TGTGCCATCAGGGGGACAGCGGTCTCTGGGGCCAACGTCCTGACTTTC.

The gene calls are TRBV11-2 and TRBJ1-4, with D possibly being TRBD1 (5 bases). The V end lost 10 bases, the J end lost 5 bases, and 17 bases lay between the germline ends. The CDR3 is 14 amino acids. The germline V gene has CDR1 SGHAT and CDR2 FQNNGV. The CDR3 reads CANRLGHGNEKLFF. DNA for the CDR3: TGTGCCAACAGACTAGGACACGGAAATGAAAAACTGTTTTTT.

Turning to this clonotype: The CDR3 carries no conserved terminal phenylalanine or tryptophan, so it likely arises from a read error. The genes are TRBV10-1 and TRBJ2-1, with D perhaps matching TRBD2 (6 bases). Per the germline V gene, CDR1 is WNHNN and CDR2 is SYGVQD (reference sequence). The CDR3 runs to 18 residues. Deletions cut 4 bases from V and 6 bases from J, with 25 bases between. The CDR3 is CASSVYRRERERFNEQFL. CDR3 bases: TGCGCCAGCAGTGTCTATCGGCGGGAAAGGGAAAGGTTCAATGAGCAGTTCTTA.

This clonotype was counted ten times or more. The chain has TRBV6-5 and TRBJ2-4; D possibly corresponds to TRBD1 (5 bases). The CDR3 is 15 residues long. From germline, CDR1 is MNHEY and CDR2 SVGAGI. Trimming shortened V by 0 bases and J by 1 base, and 7 bases separated the two germline ends. The CDR3: CASSYSNRAKNIQYF. DNA for the CDR3: TGTGCCAGCAGTTACTCGAACAGGGCCAAAAACATTCAGTACTTC.

This clonotype was counted a single time. The CDR3 DNA reads TGTATCAGCAACCAAGGGGTTGAGACCCAGTACTTC. It yields the protein CISNQGVETQYF. The chain carries TRBV11-2 and TRBJ2-5, with TRBD1 as a possible D gene (5 bases). The germline CDR1 and CDR2 sequences are SGHAT and FQNNGV. The length of the CDR3 is 12 residues.

This clonotype appeared once. A read error may produce the germline difference seen at one junction end. The chain recombines TRBV11-2 with TRBJ2-3; no clear D gene. Germline CDR1 reads SGHAT; CDR2 reads FQNNGV. This CDR3 spans 15 amino acids. The CDR3 sequence: CASSPNVRSTDTKYF. In DNA, the CDR3 is TGTGCCAGCAGCCCCAACGTCCGGAGCACAGATACGAAGTATTTT.

As to this clonotype: Compared with germline, one end of the junction differs, possibly owing to a read error. This sequence joins TRBV4-1 and TRBJ2-1, with TRBD2 as a possible D gene (5 bases). CDR1 is MGHRA and CDR2 is YSYEKL in the germline V gene. There are 17 residues in the CDR3. The CDR3 sequence: CASSQVTSGSSYIEQFF. As DNA, the CDR3 is TGCGCCAGCAGCCAAGTTACGAGCGGCAGCTCCTACATTGAGCAGTTCTTC.

About this clonotype: Given the absence of the conserved phenylalanine or tryptophan at the CDR3 end, a read error is likely. The V and J genes are TRBV11-2 and TRBJ1-2; 9 nucleotides line up with TRBD1. Germline V gives CDR1 SGHAT, CDR2 FQNNGV. The CDR3 is 17 residues long. V was clipped by 2 bases and J by 7 bases; unmatched bases: 14. CDR3 DNA sequence: TGTGCCAGCAGCTTATACATATCGGGACAGGGAAATTCTGGCTACACCCTC. Translating it yields CASSLYISGQGNSGYTL.

This clonotype appeared many times. The J gene is TRBJ2-7, the V gene TRBV11-2; 9 nucleotides match TRBD2. This CDR3 spans 17 amino acids. J gave up 3 bases and V 5 bases, and 14 bases lay outside the gene matches. Germline V gene sequence: CDR1 SGHAT, CDR2 FQNNGV. Written as DNA, the CDR3 is TGTGCCAGCAGCCTTGGGGGGGGCGAAGCGGGGGGCTACGAGCAGTACTTC. Protein product: CASSLGGGEAGGYEQYF. Together with reference TRBV11-2 and TRBJ2-7, the CDR3 gives the full variable domain: EAGVAQSPRYKIIEKRQSVAFWCNPISGHATLYWYQQILGQGPKLLIQFQNNGVVDDSQLPKDRFSAERLKGVDSTLKIQPAKLEDSAVYLCASSLGGGEAGGYEQYFGPGTRLTVT.